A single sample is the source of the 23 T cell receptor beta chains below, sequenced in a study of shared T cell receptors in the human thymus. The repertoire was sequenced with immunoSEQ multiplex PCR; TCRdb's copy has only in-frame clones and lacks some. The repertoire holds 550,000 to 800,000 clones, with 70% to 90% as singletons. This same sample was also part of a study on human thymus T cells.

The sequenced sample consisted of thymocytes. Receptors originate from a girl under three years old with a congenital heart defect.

CDR3: CASSDSRQVNQPQHF. For the CDR3, the DNA is TGCGCCAGCAGTGATAGCAGACAGGTTAATCAGCCCCAGCATTTT. The rearrangement links TRBV10-1 to TRBJ1-5, with D maybe TRBD1 (6 bases). With 3 bases removed from V and 4 bases from J, the gap between germline ends came to 13 bases. Per germline, CDR1 WNHNN and CDR2 SYGVQD (reference sequence). This CDR3 has 15 amino acids.

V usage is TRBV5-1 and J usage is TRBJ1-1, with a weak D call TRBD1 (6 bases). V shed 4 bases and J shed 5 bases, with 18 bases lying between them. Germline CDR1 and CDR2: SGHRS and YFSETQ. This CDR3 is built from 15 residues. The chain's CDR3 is CASSPAGGPGTEAFF. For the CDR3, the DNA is TGCGCCAGCAGCCCCGCCGGGGGGCCAGGAACTGAAGCTTTCTTT.

CDR3 sequence reads: CASSQQSLANPNYGYTF. The CDR3 DNA reads TGTGCCAGCAGCCAACAGAGCCTTGCAAATCCTAACTATGGCTACACCTTC. J is TRBJ1-2 and V is TRBV9; D unresolved. The V gene lost 4 bases and the J gene lost 0 bases, with 19 bases spanning the gap. The CDR3 spans 17 residues. Germline V gene data show CDR1 as SGDLS and CDR2 as YYNGEE.

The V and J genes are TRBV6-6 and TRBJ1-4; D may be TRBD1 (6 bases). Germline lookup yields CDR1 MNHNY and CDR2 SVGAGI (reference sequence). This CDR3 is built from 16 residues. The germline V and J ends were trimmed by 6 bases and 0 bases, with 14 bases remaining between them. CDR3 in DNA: TGTGCCAGCAGCTCAGGGGACGGGGCAACTAATGAAAAACTGTTTTTT. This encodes CASSSGDGATNEKLFF.

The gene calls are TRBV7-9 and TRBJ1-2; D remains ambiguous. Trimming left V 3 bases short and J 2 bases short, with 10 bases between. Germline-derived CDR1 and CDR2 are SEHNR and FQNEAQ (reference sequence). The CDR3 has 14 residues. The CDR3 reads CASSLSEENYGYTF. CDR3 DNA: TGTGCCAGCAGCTTGTCAGAAGAAAACTATGGCTACACCTTC.

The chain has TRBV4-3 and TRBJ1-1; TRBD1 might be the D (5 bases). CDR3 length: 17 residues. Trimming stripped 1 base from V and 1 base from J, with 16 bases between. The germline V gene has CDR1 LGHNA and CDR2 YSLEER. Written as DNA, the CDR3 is TGCGCCAGCAGCCAAGGAAAGGGGCGCTCGGGGAACACTGAAGCTTTCTTT. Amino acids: CASSQGKGRSGNTEAFF.

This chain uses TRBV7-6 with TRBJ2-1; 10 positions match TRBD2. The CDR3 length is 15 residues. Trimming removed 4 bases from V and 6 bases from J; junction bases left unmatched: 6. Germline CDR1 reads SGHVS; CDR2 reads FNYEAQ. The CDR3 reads CASSSGSSGGNEQFF. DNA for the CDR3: TGTGCCAGCAGCTCAGGCTCTAGCGGGGGCAATGAGCAGTTCTTC.

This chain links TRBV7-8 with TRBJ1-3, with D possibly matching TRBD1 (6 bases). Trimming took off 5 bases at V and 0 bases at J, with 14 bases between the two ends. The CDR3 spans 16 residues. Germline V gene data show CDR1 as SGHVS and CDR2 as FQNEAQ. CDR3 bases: TGTGCCAGCAGCCCAAGACAGGAGCTCTCTGGAAACACCATATATTTT. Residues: CASSPRQELSGNTIYF.

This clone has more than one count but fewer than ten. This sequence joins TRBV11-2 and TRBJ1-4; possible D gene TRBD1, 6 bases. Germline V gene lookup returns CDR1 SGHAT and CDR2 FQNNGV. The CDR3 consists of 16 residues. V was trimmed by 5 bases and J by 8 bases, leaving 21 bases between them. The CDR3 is CASSPEGWGRYEKLFF. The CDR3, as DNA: TGTGCCAGCAGCCCCGAGGGATGGGGGCGATACGAAAAACTGTTTTTT.

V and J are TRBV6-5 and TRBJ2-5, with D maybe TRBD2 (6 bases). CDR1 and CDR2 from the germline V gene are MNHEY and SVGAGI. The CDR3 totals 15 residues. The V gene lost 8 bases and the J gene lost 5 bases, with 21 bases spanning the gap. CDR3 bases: TGTGCCAGCGGCCTCCCGGGACTCGCGGGGGAGACCCAGTACTTC. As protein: CASGLPGLAGETQYF.

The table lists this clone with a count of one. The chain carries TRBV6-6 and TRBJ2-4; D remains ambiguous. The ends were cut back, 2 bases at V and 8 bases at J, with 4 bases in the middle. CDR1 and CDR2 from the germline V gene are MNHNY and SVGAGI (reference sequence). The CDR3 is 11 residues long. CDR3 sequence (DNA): TGTGCCAGCAGTTACGCGGACATTCAGTACTTC. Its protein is CASSYADIQYF.

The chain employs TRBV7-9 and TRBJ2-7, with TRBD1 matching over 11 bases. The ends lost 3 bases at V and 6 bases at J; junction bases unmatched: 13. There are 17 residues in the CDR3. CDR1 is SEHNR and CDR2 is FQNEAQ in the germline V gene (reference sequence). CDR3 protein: CASSFGPIGQGAGEQYF. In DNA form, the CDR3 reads TGTGCCAGCAGCTTCGGACCGATAGGACAGGGGGCTGGCGAGCAGTACTTC.

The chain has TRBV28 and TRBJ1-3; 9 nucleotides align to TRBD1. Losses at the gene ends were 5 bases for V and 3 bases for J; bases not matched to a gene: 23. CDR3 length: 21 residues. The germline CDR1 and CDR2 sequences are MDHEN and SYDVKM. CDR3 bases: TGTGCCAGCAGTGGATGGGGGAATACGTGGATTGAGGGACAGGGTGGAAACACCATATATTTT. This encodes CASSGWGNTWIEGQGGNTIYF.

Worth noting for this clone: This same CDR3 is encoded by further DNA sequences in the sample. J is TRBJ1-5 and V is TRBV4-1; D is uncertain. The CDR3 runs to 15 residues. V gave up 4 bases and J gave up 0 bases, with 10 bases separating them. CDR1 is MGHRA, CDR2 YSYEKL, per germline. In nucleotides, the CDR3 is TGCGCCAGCAGCCGCAGACGGGATAGCAATCAGCCCCAGCATTTT. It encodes CASSRRRDSNQPQHF.

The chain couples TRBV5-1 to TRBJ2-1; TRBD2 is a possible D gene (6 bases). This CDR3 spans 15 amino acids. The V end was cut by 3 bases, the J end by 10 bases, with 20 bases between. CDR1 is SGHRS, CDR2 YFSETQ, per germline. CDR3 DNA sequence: TGCGCCAGCAGCTCCGCCAAGCCGGGGGTTAGAGAGCAGTTCTTC. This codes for CASSSAKPGVREQFF.

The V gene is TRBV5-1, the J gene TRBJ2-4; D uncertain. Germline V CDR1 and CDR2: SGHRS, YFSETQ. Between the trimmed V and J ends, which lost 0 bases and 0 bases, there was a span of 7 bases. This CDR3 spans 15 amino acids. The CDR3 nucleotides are TGCGCCAGCAGCTTGGTGCCACTAGCCAAAAACATTCAGTACTTC. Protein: CASSLVPLAKNIQYF.

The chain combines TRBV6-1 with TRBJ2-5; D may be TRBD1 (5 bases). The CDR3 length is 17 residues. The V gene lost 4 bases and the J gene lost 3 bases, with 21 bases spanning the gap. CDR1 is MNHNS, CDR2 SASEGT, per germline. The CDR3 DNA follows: TGTGCCAGCAGTGCCCTCACAGGACCGAAGCTCAAAGAGACCCAGTACTTC. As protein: CASSALTGPKLKETQYF.

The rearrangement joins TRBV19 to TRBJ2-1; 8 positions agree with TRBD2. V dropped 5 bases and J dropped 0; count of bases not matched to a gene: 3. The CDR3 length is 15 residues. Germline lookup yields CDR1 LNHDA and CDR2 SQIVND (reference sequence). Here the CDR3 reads CASSPRGGSYNEQFF. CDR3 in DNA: TGTGCCAGTAGTCCTCGGGGGGGCTCCTACAATGAGCAGTTCTTC. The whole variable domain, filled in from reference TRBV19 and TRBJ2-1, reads DGGITQSPKYLFRKEGQNVTLSCEQNLNHDAMYWYRQDPGQGLRLIYYSQIVNDFQKGDIAEGYSVSREKKESFPLTVTSAQKNPTAFYLCASSPRGGSYNEQFFGPGTRLTVL.

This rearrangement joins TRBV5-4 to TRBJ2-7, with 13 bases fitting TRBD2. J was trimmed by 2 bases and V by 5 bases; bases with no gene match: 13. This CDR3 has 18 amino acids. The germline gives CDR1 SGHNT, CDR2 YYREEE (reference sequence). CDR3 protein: CASSWGLAGPQNPYEQYF. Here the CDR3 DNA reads TGTGCCAGCAGTTGGGGACTAGCGGGACCTCAAAACCCCTACGAGCAGTACTTC. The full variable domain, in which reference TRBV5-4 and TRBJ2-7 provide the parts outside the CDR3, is ETGVTQSPTHLIKTRGQQVTLRCSSQSGHNTVSWYQQALGQGPQFIFQYYREEENGRGNFPPRFSGLQFPNYSSELNVNALELDDSALYLCASSWGLAGPQNPYEQYFGPGTRLTVT.

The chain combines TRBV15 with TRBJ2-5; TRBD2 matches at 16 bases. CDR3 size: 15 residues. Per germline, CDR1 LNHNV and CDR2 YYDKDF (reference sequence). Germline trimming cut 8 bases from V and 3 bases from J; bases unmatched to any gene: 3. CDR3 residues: CATEGLAGGEETQYF. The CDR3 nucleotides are TGTGCCACCGAGGGACTAGCGGGGGGGGAAGAGACCCAGTACTTC.

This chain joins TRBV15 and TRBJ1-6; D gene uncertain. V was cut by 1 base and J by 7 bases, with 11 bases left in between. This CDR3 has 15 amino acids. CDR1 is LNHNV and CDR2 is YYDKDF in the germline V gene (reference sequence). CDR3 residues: CATSRVARKNSPLHF. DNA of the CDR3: TGTGCCACCAGCAGAGTTGCTAGAAAAAATTCACCCCTCCACTTT.

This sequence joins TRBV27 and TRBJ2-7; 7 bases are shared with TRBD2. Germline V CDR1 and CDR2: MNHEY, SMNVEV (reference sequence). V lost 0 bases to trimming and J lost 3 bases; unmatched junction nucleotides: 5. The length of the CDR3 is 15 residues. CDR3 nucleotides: TGTGCCAGCAGTTTATCGGGGGGGGTTATCTACGAGCAGTACTTC. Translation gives CASSLSGGVIYEQYF.

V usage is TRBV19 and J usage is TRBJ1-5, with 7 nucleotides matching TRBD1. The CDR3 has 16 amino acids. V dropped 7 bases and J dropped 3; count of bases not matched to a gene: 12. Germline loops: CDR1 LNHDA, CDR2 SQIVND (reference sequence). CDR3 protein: CASTPYDRAYNQPQHF. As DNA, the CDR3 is TGTGCCAGTACCCCTTATGACAGGGCTTACAATCAGCCCCAGCATTTT.